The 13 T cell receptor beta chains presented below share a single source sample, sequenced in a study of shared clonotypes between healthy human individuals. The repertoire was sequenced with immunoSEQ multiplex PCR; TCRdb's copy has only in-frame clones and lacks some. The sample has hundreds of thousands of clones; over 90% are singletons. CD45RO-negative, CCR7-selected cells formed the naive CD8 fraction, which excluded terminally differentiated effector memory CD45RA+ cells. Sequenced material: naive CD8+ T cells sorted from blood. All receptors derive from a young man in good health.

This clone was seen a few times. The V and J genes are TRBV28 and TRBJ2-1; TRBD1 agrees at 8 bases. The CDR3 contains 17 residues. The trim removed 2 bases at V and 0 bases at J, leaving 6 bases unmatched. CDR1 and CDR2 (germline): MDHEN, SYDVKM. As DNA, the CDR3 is TGTGCCAGCAGTTTACGGCAGGGGGCGACCTCCTACAATGAGCAGTTCTTC. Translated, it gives CASSLRQGATSYNEQFF.

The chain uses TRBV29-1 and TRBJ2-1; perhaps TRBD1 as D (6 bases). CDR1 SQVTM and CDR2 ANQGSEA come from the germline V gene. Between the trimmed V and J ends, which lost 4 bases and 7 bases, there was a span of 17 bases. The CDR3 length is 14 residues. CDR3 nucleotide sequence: TGCAGCGTTGCCCTACAGGGTCCAGGGAATGAGCAGTTCTTC. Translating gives CSVALQGPGNEQFF.

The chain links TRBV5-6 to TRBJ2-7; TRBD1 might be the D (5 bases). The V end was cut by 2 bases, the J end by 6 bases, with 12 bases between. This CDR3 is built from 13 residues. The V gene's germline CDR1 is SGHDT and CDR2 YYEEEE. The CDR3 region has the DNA TGTGCCAGCAGCTTAGGATCAGGGATCGAGCAGTACTTC. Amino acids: CASSLGSGIEQYF.

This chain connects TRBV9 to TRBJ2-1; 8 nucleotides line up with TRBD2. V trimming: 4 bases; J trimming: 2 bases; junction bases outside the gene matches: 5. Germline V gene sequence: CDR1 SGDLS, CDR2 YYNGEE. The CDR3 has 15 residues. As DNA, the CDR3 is TGTGCCAGCAGCCCCCGTAGCGGGACCTACAATGAGCAGTTCTTC. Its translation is CASSPRSGTYNEQFF.

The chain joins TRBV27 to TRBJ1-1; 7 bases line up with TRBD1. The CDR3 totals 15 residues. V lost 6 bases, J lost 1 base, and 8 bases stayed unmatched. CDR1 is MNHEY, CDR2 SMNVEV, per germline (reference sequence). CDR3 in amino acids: CASSRGTFGNTEAFF. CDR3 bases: TGTGCCAGCAGCAGGGGGACATTCGGGAACACTGAAGCTTTCTTT.

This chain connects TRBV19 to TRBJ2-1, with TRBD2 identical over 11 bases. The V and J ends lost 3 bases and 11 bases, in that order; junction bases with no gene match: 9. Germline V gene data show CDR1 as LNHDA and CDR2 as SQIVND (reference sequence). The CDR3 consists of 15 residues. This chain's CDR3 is CASSIELAGEGKQFF. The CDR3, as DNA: TGTGCCAGTAGTATTGAACTAGCGGGAGAGGGTAAGCAGTTCTTC.

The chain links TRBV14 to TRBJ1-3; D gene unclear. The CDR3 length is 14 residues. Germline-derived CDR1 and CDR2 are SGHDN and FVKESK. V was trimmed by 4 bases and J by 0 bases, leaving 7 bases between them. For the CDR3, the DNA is TGTGCCAGCAGCCCGCGGAGCTCTGGAAACACCATATATTTT. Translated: CASSPRSSGNTIYF.

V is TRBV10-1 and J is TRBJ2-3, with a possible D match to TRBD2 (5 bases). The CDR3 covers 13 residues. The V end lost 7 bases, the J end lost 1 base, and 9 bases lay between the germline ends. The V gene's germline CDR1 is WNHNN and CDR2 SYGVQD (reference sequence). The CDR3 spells CASTHGGTDTQYF. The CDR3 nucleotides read TGCGCCAGCACCCACGGGGGCACAGATACGCAGTATTTT.

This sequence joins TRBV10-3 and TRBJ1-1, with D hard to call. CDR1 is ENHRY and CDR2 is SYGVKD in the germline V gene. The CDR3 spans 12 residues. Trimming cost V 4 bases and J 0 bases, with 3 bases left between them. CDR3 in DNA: TGTGCCATCAGTGTTATGAACACTGAAGCTTTCTTT. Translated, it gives CAISVMNTEAFF.

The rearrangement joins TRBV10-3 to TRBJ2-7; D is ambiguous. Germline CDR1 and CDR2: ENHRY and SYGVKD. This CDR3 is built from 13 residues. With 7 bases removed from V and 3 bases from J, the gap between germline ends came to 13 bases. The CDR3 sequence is CAIKVQENYEQYF. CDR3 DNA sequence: TGTGCCATCAAAGTTCAGGAAAACTACGAGCAGTACTTC.

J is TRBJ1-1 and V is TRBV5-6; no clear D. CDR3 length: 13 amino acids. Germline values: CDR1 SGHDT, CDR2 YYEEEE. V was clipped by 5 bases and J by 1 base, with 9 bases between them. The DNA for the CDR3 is TGTGCCAGCAGGTTTGGGTCGAACACTGAAGCTTTCTTT. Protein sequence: CASRFGSNTEAFF.

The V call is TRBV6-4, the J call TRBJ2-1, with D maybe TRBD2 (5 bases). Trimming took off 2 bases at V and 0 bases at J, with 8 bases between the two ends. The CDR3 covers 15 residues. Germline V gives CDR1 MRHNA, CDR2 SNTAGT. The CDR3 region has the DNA TGTGCCAGCAGTGACATCGCGGGCTCCTACAATGAGCAGTTCTTC. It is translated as CASSDIAGSYNEQFF.

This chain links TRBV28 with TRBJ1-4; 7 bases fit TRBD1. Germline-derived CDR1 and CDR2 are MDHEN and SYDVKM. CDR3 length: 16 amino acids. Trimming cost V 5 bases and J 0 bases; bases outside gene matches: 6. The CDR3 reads CASSRTGLPTNEKLFF. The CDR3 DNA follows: TGTGCCAGCAGTCGGACAGGCCTCCCAACTAATGAAAAACTGTTTTTT.